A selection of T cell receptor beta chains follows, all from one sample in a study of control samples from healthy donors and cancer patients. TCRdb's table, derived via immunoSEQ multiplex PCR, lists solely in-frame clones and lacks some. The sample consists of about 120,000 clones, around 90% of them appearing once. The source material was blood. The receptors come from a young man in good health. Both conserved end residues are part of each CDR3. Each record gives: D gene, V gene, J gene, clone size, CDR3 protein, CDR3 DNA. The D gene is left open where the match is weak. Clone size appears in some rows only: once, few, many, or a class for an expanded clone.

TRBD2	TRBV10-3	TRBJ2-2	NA	CAISGPSGVTAGELFF	TGTGCCATCAGTGGACCTAGCGGGGTAACTGCCGGGGAGCTGTTTTTT
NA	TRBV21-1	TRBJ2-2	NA	CASSIGVHTKPVHRGAVF	TGTGCCAGCAGCATCGGTGTCCACACTAAACCAGTACACCGGGGAGCTGTTTTT
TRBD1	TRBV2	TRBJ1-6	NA	CASRRQGVFSPLHF	TGTGCCAGCAGGAGACAGGGGGTGTTTTCACCCCTCCACTTT
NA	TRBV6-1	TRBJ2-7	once	CASSESRGSIYEQYF	TGTGCCAGCAGTGAATCGAGGGGGAGCATCTACGAGCAGTACTTC
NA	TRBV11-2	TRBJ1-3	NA	CASSGHSGNTIYF	TGTGCCAGCAGCGGGCATTCTGGAAACACCATATATTTT
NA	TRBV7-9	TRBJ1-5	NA	CASSFCTGCQPQHF	TGTGCCAGCAGCTTTTGCACAGGGTGCCAGCCCCAGCATTTT
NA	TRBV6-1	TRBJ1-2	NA	CASSEDWYGFGGLGYTF	TGTGCCAGCAGTGAAGATTGGTACGGTTTCGGGGGTCTTGGCTACACCTTC
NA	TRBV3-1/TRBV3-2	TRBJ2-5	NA	CASSLTLVQETQYF	TGTGCCAGCAGCCTCACTCTGGTGCAAGAGACCCAGTACTTC
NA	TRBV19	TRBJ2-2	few	CASSILTAGELFF	TGTGCCAGTAGTATTTTAACCGCCGGGGAGCTGTTTTTT
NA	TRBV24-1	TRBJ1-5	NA	CATSWRVSNQPQHF	TGTGCCACCAGTTGGCGGGTCTCGAATCAGCCCCAGCATTTT
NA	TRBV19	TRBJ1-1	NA	CASSIAGVRAEAFF	TGTGCCAGTAGTATAGCTGGGGTACGCGCTGAAGCTTTCTTT
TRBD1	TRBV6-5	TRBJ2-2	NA	CASSLFTGAGELFF	TGTGCCAGCAGTCTCTTTACAGGGGCCGGGGAGCTGTTTTTT
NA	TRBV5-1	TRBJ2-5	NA	CASSLDLTETQYF	TGCGCCAGCAGCTTGGATTTGACTGAGACCCAGTACTTC
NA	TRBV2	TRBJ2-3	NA	CATPPGGRWSDTQYF	TGTGCCACCCCCCCCGGGGGACGGTGGAGTGATACGCAGTATTTT
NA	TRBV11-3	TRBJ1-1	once	CASSLGVGADTEAFF	TGTGCCAGCAGCTTAGGTGTAGGGGCGGACACTGAAGCTTTCTTT
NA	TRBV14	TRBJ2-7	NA	CASSQGPDPEYPTNYEQYF	TGTGCCAGCAGCCAGGGGCCAGACCCTGAGTACCCCACTAACTACGAGCAGTACTTC
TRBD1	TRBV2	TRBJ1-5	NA	CASSAGRGVWPQHF	TGTGCCAGCAGTGCGGGCAGGGGGGTTTGGCCCCAGCATTTT
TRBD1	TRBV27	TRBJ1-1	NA	CASSRSAGTGNTEAFF	TGTGCCAGCAGTCGCTCCGCCGGGACAGGGAACACTGAAGCTTTCTTT
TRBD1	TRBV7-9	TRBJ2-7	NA	CASSLGTGLFSYEQYF	TGTGCCAGCAGCTTAGGGACAGGGTTATTCTCCTACGAGCAGTACTTC
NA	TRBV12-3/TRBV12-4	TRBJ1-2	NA	CASAGRKDYGYTF	TGTGCCAGTGCCGGACGGAAAGATTATGGCTACACCTTC
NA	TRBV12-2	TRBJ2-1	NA	CASRLAPASSYNEQFF	TGTGCAAGTCGCTTAGCGCCAGCAAGCTCCTACAATGAGCAGTTCTTC
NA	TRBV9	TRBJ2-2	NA	CASSVEWDTYTGELFF	TGTGCCAGCAGCGTAGAATGGGACACCTACACCGGGGAGCTGTTTTTT
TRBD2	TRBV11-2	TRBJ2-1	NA	CASSPVPQRGGEQFF	TGTGCCAGCAGCCCGGTCCCCCAACGGGGGGGGGAGCAGTTCTTC
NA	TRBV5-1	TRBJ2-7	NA	CASSLETPSYEQYF	TGCGCCAGCAGCTTGGAGACACCGTCCTACGAGCAGTACTTC
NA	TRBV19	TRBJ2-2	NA	CASSVTTIGELFF	TGTGCCAGTAGTGTGACTACTATTGGGGAGCTGTTTTTT
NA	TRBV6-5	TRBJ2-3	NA	CASSSHGGGPDTQYF	TGTGCCAGCAGCTCTCATGGGGGGGGGCCGGATACGCAGTATTTT
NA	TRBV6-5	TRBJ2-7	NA	CASSYGGPPYEQYF	TGTGCCAGCAGTTATGGGGGTCCCCCCTACGAGCAGTACTTC
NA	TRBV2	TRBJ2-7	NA	CASSAPSSYEQYF	TGTGCCAGCAGTGCCCCGAGCTCCTACGAGCAGTACTTC
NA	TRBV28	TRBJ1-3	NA	CASSRRRVIGNTIYF	TGTGCCAGCAGTCGTAGAAGGGTTATAGGAAACACCATATATTTT
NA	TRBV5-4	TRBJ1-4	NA	CASSLEGVNEKLFF	TGTGCCAGCAGCTTGGAGGGCGTTAATGAAAAACTGTTTTTT
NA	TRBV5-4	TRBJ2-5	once	CASSAVSGPGTQYF	TGTGCCAGCAGCGCTGTCAGCGGGCCGGGAACCCAGTACTTC
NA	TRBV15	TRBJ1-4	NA	CATSRDGREKLFF	TGTGCCACCAGCAGAGATGGGAGGGAAAAACTGTTTTTT
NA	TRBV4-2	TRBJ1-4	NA	CASSQQGGSEKLFF	TGTGCCAGCAGCCAACAGGGAGGGAGTGAAAAACTGTTTTTT
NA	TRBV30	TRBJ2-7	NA	CAWSVFSGAYEQYF	TGTGCCTGGAGTGTATTTAGCGGAGCTTACGAGCAGTACTTC
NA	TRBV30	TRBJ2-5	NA	CAWSENKLLGAGETQYF	TGTGCCTGGAGTGAGAATAAGTTATTGGGGGCAGGGGAGACCCAGTACTTC
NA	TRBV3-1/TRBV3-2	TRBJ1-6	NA	CASSQERSPLHF	TGTGCCAGCAGCCAAGAGAGGTCACCCCTCCACTTT
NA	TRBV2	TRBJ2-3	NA	CASSVQDTDTQYF	TGTGCCAGCAGTGTCCAGGACACAGATACGCAGTATTTT
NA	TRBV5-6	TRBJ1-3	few	CASSLANRVAGNTIYF	TGTGCCAGCAGCTTGGCCAACAGGGTAGCTGGAAACACCATATATTTT
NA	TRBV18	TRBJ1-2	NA	CASSPEGSRGYTF	TGTGCCAGCTCACCAGAGGGGAGCCGCGGCTACACCTTC